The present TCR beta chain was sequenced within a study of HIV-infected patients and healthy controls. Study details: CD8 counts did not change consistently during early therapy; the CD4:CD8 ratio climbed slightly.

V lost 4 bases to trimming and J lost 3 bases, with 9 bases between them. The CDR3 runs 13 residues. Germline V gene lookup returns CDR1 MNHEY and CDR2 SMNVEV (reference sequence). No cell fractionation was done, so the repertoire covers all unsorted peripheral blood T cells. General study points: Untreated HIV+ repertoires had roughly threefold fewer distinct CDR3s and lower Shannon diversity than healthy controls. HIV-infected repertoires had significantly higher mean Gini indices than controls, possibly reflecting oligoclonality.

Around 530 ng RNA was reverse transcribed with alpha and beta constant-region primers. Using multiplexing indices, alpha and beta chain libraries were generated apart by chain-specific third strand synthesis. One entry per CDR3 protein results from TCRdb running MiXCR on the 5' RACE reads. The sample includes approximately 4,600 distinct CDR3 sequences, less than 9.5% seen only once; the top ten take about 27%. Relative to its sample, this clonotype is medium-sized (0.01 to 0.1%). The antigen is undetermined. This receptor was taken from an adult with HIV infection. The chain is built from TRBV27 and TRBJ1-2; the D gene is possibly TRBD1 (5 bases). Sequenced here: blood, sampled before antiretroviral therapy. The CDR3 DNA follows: TGTGCCAGCAGTTCCGGGACGGACTATGGCTACACCTTC. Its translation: CASSSGTDYGYTF.